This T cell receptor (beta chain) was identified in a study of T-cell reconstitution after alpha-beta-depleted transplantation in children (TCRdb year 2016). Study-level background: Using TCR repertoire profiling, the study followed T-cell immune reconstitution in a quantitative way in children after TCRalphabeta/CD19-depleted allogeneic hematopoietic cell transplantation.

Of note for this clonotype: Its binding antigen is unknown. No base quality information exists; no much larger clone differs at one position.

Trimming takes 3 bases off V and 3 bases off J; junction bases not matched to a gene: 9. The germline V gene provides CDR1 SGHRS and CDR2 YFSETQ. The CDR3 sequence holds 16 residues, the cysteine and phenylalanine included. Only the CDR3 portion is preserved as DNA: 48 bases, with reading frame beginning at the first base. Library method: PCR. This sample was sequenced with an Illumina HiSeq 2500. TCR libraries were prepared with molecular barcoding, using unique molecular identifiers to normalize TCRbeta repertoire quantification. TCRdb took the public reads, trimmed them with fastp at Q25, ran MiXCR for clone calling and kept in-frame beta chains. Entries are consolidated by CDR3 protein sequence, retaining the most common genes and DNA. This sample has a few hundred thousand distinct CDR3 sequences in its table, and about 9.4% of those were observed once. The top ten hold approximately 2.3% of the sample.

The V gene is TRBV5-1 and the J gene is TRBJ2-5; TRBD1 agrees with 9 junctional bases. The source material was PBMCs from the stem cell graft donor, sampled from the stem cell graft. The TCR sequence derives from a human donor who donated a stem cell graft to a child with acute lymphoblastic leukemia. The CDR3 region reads CASSSGQGNREETQYF. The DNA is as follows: TGCGCCAGCAGCTCGGGACAGGGCAATAGAGAAGAGACCCAGTACTTC.